These 27 T cell receptor beta chains originate from one sample sequenced in a study of cytomegalovirus exposure and HLA in healthy donors. Generated by immunoSEQ multiplex PCR, the TCRdb table keeps only in-frame clones and is missing some. The sample carries fewer than 200,000 clones, 85% to 90% recorded once. The sample was PBMCs. The receptor source for this set is a woman aged 30 to 39 in good health and CMV-seronegative.

The genes are TRBV6-5 and TRBJ1-2, with D unresolved. The CDR3 is 13 amino acids. V dropped 0 bases and J dropped 8 bases, with 10 bases sitting between them. Looked up from germline, CDR1 is MNHEY and CDR2 is SVGAGI. CDR3 nucleotides: TGTGCCAGCAGTTACTCGGAGGGAACCGGCTACACCTTC. It codes for CASSYSEGTGYTF.

CDR3 sequence reads: CASGPDRGPHQPQHF. DNA for the CDR3: TGTGCCAGCGGCCCGGACAGGGGGCCTCATCAGCCCCAGCATTTT. The chain employs TRBV27 and TRBJ1-5, with TRBD1 matching 11 bases. Trimming removed 8 bases from V and 5 bases from J; junction bases left unmatched: 8. Germline loops: CDR1 MNHEY, CDR2 SMNVEV (reference sequence). This CDR3 region has 15 residues.

The V call is TRBV10-3, the J call TRBJ2-7; TRBD1 aligns across 7 bases. The CDR3 extends over 18 amino acids. Germline-derived CDR1 and CDR2 are ENHRY and SYGVKD. V shed 0 bases and J 0 bases; nucleotides not matched to a gene: 11. The CDR3 is CAISESLGNRGSSYEQYF. CDR3 in DNA: TGTGCCATCAGTGAGTCCCTTGGGAACAGGGGCTCCTCCTACGAGCAGTACTTC.

V is TRBV2 and J is TRBJ2-7; TRBD1 might be the D (5 bases). The ends were cut back, 7 bases at V and 4 bases at J, with 17 bases in the middle. The germline V gene has CDR1 SNHLY and CDR2 FYNNEI. This CDR3 has 14 residues. Here the CDR3 reads CASNKDMGRYEQYF. CDR3 bases: TGTGCCAGCAACAAGGACATGGGAAGGTACGAGCAGTACTTC.

V gene TRBV7-2 combines with J gene TRBJ2-7; TRBD2 matches at 11 bases. The CDR3 contains 16 residues. After removal of 3 bases from V and 2 bases from J, the junction contained 6 bases not matched to a gene. The germline V gene has CDR1 SGHTA and CDR2 FQGNSA. CDR3 protein: CASSLQSSGGPYEQYF. In DNA form, the CDR3 reads TGTGCCAGCAGCTTGCAATCTAGCGGGGGGCCCTACGAGCAGTACTTC. The complete variable domain, with remaining parts taken from reference TRBV7-2 and TRBJ2-7, reads GAGVSQSPSNKVTEKGKDVELRCDPISGHTALYWYRQSLGQGLEFLIYFQGNSAPDKSGLPSDRFSAERTGGSVSTLTIQRTQQEDSAVYLCASSLQSSGGPYEQYFGPGTRLTVT.

V and J are TRBV6-1 and TRBJ1-6; a possible D gene is TRBD1 (5 bases). The CDR3 runs to 15 residues. The germline V gene encodes CDR1 MNHNS and CDR2 SASEGT. V was clipped by 0 bases and J by 7 bases, with 10 bases between them. CDR3 DNA sequence: TGTGCCAGCAGTGAAGCGACGGGGGAGAATTCACCCCTCCACTTT. Its protein product is CASSEATGENSPLHF.

The rearrangement uses TRBV14 and TRBJ2-7; TRBD2 might be the D (5 bases). Per germline, CDR1 SGHDN and CDR2 FVKESK. CDR3 length: 14 residues. Trimming left V 0 bases short and J 2 bases short, with 8 bases between. The CDR3 bases are TGTGCCAGCAGCCAAGACGTGGGAGCCTACGAGCAGTACTTC. Its translation: CASSQDVGAYEQYF.

J is TRBJ2-7 and V is TRBV6-1, with 8 bases lining up with TRBD2. V lost 0 bases and J lost 4; bases outside the gene matches: 5. The CDR3 consists of 15 residues. In germline, CDR1 is MNHNS, CDR2 SASEGT. In nucleotides, the CDR3 is TGTGCCAGCAGTGAAGCAACGGGGGGGCAGTACGAGCAGTACTTC. This gives the protein CASSEATGGQYEQYF.

This chain joins TRBV6-6 and TRBJ2-7; TRBD1 aligns across 10 bases. Germline values: CDR1 MNHNY, CDR2 SVGAGI (reference sequence). V was pared by 5 bases and J by 3 bases, with 10 bases of the junction left unmatched. The CDR3 has 16 amino acids. This CDR3 is CASSRAGTGAFYEQYF. The CDR3, as DNA: TGTGCCAGCAGTAGAGCCGGGACAGGGGCTTTCTACGAGCAGTACTTC.

V usage is TRBV5-4 and J usage is TRBJ2-7; TRBD2 matches 9 bases. This CDR3 has 14 residues. Germline CDR1 reads SGHNT; CDR2 reads YYREEE (reference sequence). V shed 3 bases, J shed 6 bases, and the junction held 7 bases outside the gene matches. The CDR3 DNA sequence: TGTGCCAGCAGCTACCGCGGGGGGGCACGCGAGCAGTACTTC. Its protein product is CASSYRGGAREQYF.

The CDR3 spells CASSLLIGNQPQHF. DNA of the CDR3: TGTGCCAGCTCGCTCTTAATCGGGAATCAGCCCCAGCATTTT. The gene calls are TRBV18 and TRBJ1-5; no clear D gene. The germline CDR1 and CDR2 sequences are KGHSH and LQKENI. The V and J ends lost 6 bases and 4 bases respectively, with 13 bases between them. The CDR3 extends over 14 amino acids.

The chain recombines TRBV19 with TRBJ2-7; a possible D gene is TRBD2 (6 bases). The CDR3 consists of 15 residues. The germline V gene encodes CDR1 LNHDA and CDR2 SQIVND (reference sequence). Trimming cost V 4 bases and J 2 bases, with 15 bases left between them. CDR3 residues: CASSNDDGGTYEQYF. The CDR3 DNA is TGTGCCAGTAGTAACGACGACGGGGGAACCTACGAGCAGTACTTC.

The V call is TRBV6-5, the J call TRBJ2-5; no firm D call. Germline V gives CDR1 MNHEY, CDR2 SVGAGI. Trimming left V 5 bases short and J 2 bases short, with 6 bases between. The CDR3 has 12 residues. This CDR3 is CASSKLQETQYF. The CDR3 DNA reads as TGTGCCAGCAGTAAACTTCAAGAGACCCAGTACTTC.

The V and J genes are TRBV19 and TRBJ2-5; 9 nucleotides line up with TRBD2. V trimming: 1 base; J trimming: 4 bases; junction bases outside the gene matches: 4. The CDR3 totals 15 residues. The germline V gene encodes CDR1 LNHDA and CDR2 SQIVND (reference sequence). The CDR3 DNA reads TGTGCCAGTAGTATAGTGGGTAGCGGGGGAGAGACCCAGTACTTC. This gives the protein CASSIVGSGGETQYF.

The V call is TRBV2, the J call TRBJ2-5, with D unclear. The CDR3 consists of 13 residues. The V gene's germline CDR1 is SNHLY and CDR2 FYNNEI. The V end was cut by 6 bases, the J end by 4 bases, with 12 bases between. CDR3 loop: CASRDDSLETQYF. DNA of the CDR3: TGTGCCAGCAGGGATGATAGCTTAGAGACCCAGTACTTC. The full variable domain, in which reference TRBV2 and TRBJ2-5 provide the parts outside the CDR3, is EPEVTQTPSHQVTQMGQEVILRCVPISNHLYFYWYRQILGQKVEFLVSFYNNEISEKSEIFDDQFSVERPDGSNFTLKIRSTKLEDSAMYFCASRDDSLETQYFGPGTRLLVL.

This clone showed up just a few times. V usage is TRBV4-3 and J usage is TRBJ1-4, with D possibly matching TRBD1 (6 bases). This CDR3 is built from 18 residues. Trimming took 1 base from V and 5 from J, leaving 20 bases between them. Germline V lookup: CDR1 LGHNA, CDR2 YSLEER. The CDR3 nucleotides read TGCGCCAGCAGCCAAGTTTGGGTGGGTACAGGGCCAAATGAAAAACTGTTTTTT. Protein product: CASSQVWVGTGPNEKLFF.

The V call is TRBV7-2, the J call TRBJ1-5; D ambiguous. Germline assignment: CDR1 SGHTA and CDR2 FQGNSA. Trimming took 2 bases from V and 3 from J, leaving 5 bases between them. The CDR3 length is 13 residues. The CDR3 DNA reads as TGTGCCAGCAGCTTAATAGACAATCAGCCCCAGCATTTT. It specifies CASSLIDNQPQHF.

The rearrangement joins TRBV19 to TRBJ1-2, with 7 nucleotides matching TRBD1. The ends lost 4 bases at V and 4 bases at J; junction bases unmatched: 6. CDR1 LNHDA and CDR2 SQIVND come from the germline V gene (reference sequence). CDR3 length equals 14 residues. CDR3 sequence: CASSTLGTAYGYTF. The DNA for the CDR3 is TGTGCCAGTAGTACCCTCGGGACAGCCTATGGCTACACCTTC.

This chain links TRBV5-6 with TRBJ1-6, with 11 nucleotides matching TRBD1. The length of the CDR3 is 17 residues. J gave up 10 bases and V 3 bases, and 12 bases lay outside the gene matches. The germline V gene has CDR1 SGHDT and CDR2 YYEEEE. The CDR3 DNA follows: TGTGCCAGCAGCTCTCTTGTACGGACAGGGGGCGAATCACCCCTCCACTTT. Protein product: CASSSLVRTGGESPLHF.

The V call is TRBV9, the J call TRBJ2-1; the D is unclear. V was clipped by 3 bases and J by 7 bases, with 8 bases between them. CDR1 SGDLS and CDR2 YYNGEE come from the germline V gene. The CDR3 has 12 residues. This CDR3 reads CASSGPGNEQFF. For the CDR3, the DNA is TGTGCCAGCAGCGGTCCCGGGAATGAGCAGTTCTTC.

The rearrangement links TRBV18 to TRBJ1-1; D gene uncertain. Trimming stripped 3 bases from V and 3 bases from J, with 8 bases between. Germline assignment: CDR1 KGHSH and CDR2 LQKENI. The CDR3 runs 13 residues. CDR3 region: CASSPSTHTEAFF. The CDR3 nucleotides read TGTGCCAGCTCACCTTCTACCCACACTGAAGCTTTCTTT. Together with reference TRBV18 and TRBJ1-1, the CDR3 gives the full variable domain: NAGVMQNPRHLVRRRGQEARLRCSPMKGHSHVYWYRQLPEEGLKFMVYLQKENIIDESGMPKERFSAEFPKEGPSILRIQQVVRGDSAAYFCASSPSTHTEAFFGQGTRLTVV.

This clone has only one observation. This sequence joins TRBV15 and TRBJ2-5, with 7 bases fitting TRBD1. Looked up from germline, CDR1 is LNHNV and CDR2 is YYDKDF (reference sequence). CDR3 length: 23 amino acids. V lost 1 base and J lost 0; bases outside the gene matches: 26. The CDR3 coding sequence is TGTGCCACCAGCAGAGCCTTGGGGGCGAAGGGGGCTTGGATTTTACACGACCAAGAGACCCAGTACTTC. It encodes CATSRALGAKGAWILHDQETQYF.

This clone has a handful of counts. The rearrangement uses TRBV11-2 and TRBJ1-2; D gene ambiguous. The CDR3 spans 12 residues. V gave up 0 bases and J gave up 5 bases, with 4 bases separating them. In germline, CDR1 is SGHAT, CDR2 FQNNGV. The CDR3 here is CASSLDQYGYTF. As DNA, the CDR3 is TGTGCCAGCAGCTTAGACCAATATGGCTACACCTTC.

This sequence joins TRBV4-1 and TRBJ2-7, with TRBD2 identical over 9 bases. The CDR3 consists of 17 residues. V lost 1 base and J lost 6; bases outside the gene matches: 13. The germline V gene encodes CDR1 MGHRA and CDR2 YSYEKL. CDR3 region: CASSQVGSGGGDSEQYF. As DNA, the CDR3 is TGCGCCAGCAGCCAAGTCGGGTCTGGCGGGGGGGACAGCGAGCAGTACTTC.

The chain couples TRBV7-8 to TRBJ2-7; 9 bases agree with TRBD2. V lost 2 bases and J lost 7; bases outside the gene matches: 18. The germline gives CDR1 SGHVS, CDR2 FQNEAQ. CDR3 length equals 18 residues. The CDR3 is CASSLLVLAGTAPGEQYF. CDR3 in DNA: TGTGCCAGCAGCTTACTTGTTCTAGCGGGGACGGCGCCGGGGGAGCAGTACTTC.

This clone occurred once. In DNA, the CDR3 is TGTGCCAGCAGCCCGACTAGCGGGCGGGATCGCTCCTACAATGAGCAGTTCTTC. Translation: CASSPTSGRDRSYNEQFF. This chain links TRBV7-9 with TRBJ2-1, with 10 bases identical to TRBD2. Germline V gene sequence: CDR1 SEHNR, CDR2 FQNEAQ (reference sequence). The CDR3 sequence is 18 residues long. V was pared by 5 bases and J by 0 bases, with 10 bases of the junction left unmatched.

J is TRBJ1-6 and V is TRBV11-2; 7 bases align to TRBD1. V lost 5 bases and J lost 7; bases outside the gene matches: 14. The CDR3 runs 17 residues. Germline V gives CDR1 SGHAT, CDR2 FQNNGV. Written as DNA, the CDR3 is TGTGCCAGCAGCCTGGAAGGGTACAGGGGTAGGAATTCACCCCTCCACTTT. Amino acid sequence: CASSLEGYRGRNSPLHF. Supplemented by reference TRBV11-2 and TRBJ1-6, the full variable domain reads EAGVAQSPRYKIIEKRQSVAFWCNPISGHATLYWYQQILGQGPKLLIQFQNNGVVDDSQLPKDRFSAERLKGVDSTLKIQPAKLEDSAVYLCASSLEGYRGRNSPLHFGNGTRLTVT.